This entry concerns a single TCR beta chain. This clone's antigen is unknown. No qualities accompany the bases; no much larger clone lies one base away. The donors were included in the validation cohort of roughly 130 subjects, a group kept apart from the roughly 700-subject first cohort. This specimen belongs to a study of cytomegalovirus exposure and HLA in healthy donors (dated by TCRdb to 2015 to 2018). Some background on the complete study: The 666 repertoires of the first cohort and the approximately 110 validation repertoires were produced on the same platform, according to a later analysis. The study aimed to test whether cataloging public T cell receptors could reveal signatures of past pathogen exposure. In addition to the first cohort of 650 to 750 subjects, a separate validation cohort of approximately 130 different subjects was used. The study combined high-throughput TCR immunosequencing, statistical association of individual TCRs with disease status, and machine learning to predict cytomegalovirus infection status.

The germline V gene (reference sequence) yields MNHEY for CDR1 and SMNVEV for CDR2. Its CDR3 holds 16 amino acids, cysteine through phenylalanine. Here the CDR3 DNA is all that survives: 48 bases in frame from base 1. Here V drops 2 bases and J drops 2 bases, and the junction holds 9 bases not matched to any gene. The research as a whole found: In the study, 150 to 200 TCR beta chains were listed as associated with cytomegalovirus. Most TCR sequences were observed very rarely across donors, whereas some public TCRs were present in many individuals. Of the cluster scores, approximately 95% were above 0 in a later analysis, which found that TCRs clustered in the first cohort also tended to co-occur in the 95 to 150 validation repertoires. A few of the identified cytomegalovirus-associated TCR beta chains were confirmed in vitro to be specific for cytomegalovirus antigens. The classifier was reported to diagnose cytomegalovirus status with high specificity and sensitivity in both the original cohort and the validation cohort. The validation cohort had no HLA typing available for a later analysis, so co-occurrence within that cohort was assessed over all 120 or so repertoires. The authors suggested that the approach could potentially be extended to other disease states and immunological phenotypes.

Libraries were prepared through the immunoSEQ multiplex PCR assay. As for the authors' bioinformatics: A statistical classification framework was built for diagnosing cytomegalovirus status from the catalog of TCR beta chain sequences. TCRdb holds this immuneACCESS table with in-frame rearrangements only. Some clones are missing; in checked studies, unresolved V genes explain under half, and the rest has no known cause. V, J and clone size are those of that table, while D and trimming were read from the DNA. The sample records 150,000 or so clones, about nine tenths of which are singletons. The ten most abundant clones make up approximately 2.6% of the sample.

In this chain, TRBV27 is recombined with TRBJ2-7; the central 7 bases match TRBD1. The source is a young man in good health and CMV-seropositive. The sample comprised PBMCs. The CDR3 corresponds to CASSLSKGQPTYEQYF. The DNA is as follows: TGTGCCAGCAGTTTAAGTAAGGGACAGCCAACCTACGAGCAGTACTTC.